This TCR beta chain stems from a study of cytomegalovirus exposure and HLA in healthy donors. Study-wide findings and caveats: A later analysis found first-cohort TCR clusters tended to co-occur in the 110 or so validation repertoires. The study flagged around 160 TCR beta chains as cytomegalovirus-associated.

Germline V gene lookup returns CDR1 SNHLY and CDR2 FYNNEI. The CDR3 covers 15 residues. J gave up 4 bases and V 5 bases, and 6 bases lay outside the gene matches. As to this clone: The antigen is unknown.

TCRdb keeps only in-frame clones here, not all; method: immunoSEQ multiplex PCR. The sample holds around 140,000 clones, 85% to 90% seen once. The source material was PBMCs. The receptor comes from a man aged 18 to 30 in good health and CMV-seropositive. The chain has TRBV2 and TRBJ2-1; 9 bases align to TRBD2. CDR3 DNA: TGTGCCAGCAGTCCAAAGCGGGAGGCGTACAATGAGCAGTTCTTC. Its protein product is CASSPKREAYNEQFF.